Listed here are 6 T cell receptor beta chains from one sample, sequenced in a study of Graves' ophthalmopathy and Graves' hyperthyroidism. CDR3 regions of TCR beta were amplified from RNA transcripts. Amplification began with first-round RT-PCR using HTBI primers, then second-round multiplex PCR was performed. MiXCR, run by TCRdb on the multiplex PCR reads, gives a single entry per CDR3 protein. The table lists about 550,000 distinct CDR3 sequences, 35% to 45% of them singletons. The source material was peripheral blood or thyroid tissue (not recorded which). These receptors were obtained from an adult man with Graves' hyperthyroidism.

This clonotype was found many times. CDR3 nucleotides: TGCAGCGGAGTGGACAGGACACGCAAAGAGACCCAGTACTTC. Translation: CSGVDRTRKETQYF. The chain links TRBV29-1 to TRBJ2-5, with 7 bases identical to TRBD1. Germline V gene sequence: CDR1 SQVTM, CDR2 ANQGSEA. CDR3 length equals 14 residues. V shed 7 bases, J shed 3 bases, and the junction held 11 bases outside the gene matches.

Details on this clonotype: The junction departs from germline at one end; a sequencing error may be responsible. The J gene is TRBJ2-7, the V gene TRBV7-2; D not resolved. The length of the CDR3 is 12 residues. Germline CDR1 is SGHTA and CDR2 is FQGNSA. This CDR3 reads CASSLAGYEQRF. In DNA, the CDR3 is TGTGCCAGCAGCTTAGCAGGCTACGAGCAGCGCTTC. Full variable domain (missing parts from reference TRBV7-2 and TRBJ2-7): GAGVSQSPSNKVTEKGKDVELRCDPISGHTALYWYRQSLGQGLEFLIYFQGNSAPDKSGLPSDRFSAERTGGSVSTLTIQRTQQEDSAVYLCASSLAGYEQRFGPGTRLTVT.

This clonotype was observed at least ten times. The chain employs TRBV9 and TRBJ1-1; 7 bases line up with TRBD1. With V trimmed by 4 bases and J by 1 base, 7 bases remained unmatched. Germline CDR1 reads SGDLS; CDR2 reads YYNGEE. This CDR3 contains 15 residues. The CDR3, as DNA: TGTGCCAGCAGCTTGGGACAGCAACCGAACACTGAAGCTTTCTTT. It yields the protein CASSLGQQPNTEAFF.

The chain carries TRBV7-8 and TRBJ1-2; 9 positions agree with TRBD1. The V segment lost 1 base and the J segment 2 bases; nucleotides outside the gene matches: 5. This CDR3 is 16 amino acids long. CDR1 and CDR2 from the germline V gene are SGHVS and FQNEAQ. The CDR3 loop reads CASSLGTGALNYGYTF. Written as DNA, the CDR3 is TGTGCCAGCAGCTTAGGGACAGGGGCGTTGAACTATGGCTACACCTTC.

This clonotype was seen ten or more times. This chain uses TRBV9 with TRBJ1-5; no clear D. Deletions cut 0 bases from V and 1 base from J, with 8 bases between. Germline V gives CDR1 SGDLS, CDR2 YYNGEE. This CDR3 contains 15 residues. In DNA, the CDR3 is TGTGCCAGCAGCGTAGAACCGAACAGCAATCAGCCCCAGCATTTT. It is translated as CASSVEPNSNQPQHF.

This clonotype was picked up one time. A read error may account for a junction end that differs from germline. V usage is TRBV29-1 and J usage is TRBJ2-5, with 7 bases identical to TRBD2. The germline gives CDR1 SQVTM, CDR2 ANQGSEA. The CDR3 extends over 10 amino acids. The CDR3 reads CSGGGNEQSF. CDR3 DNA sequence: TGCAGCGGGGGAGGGAATGAGCAGTCCTTC.